Only one count was recorded for the clone carrying this TCR beta chain. Some clones are missing from TCRdb's copy, which holds only in-frame ones; the method was immunoSEQ multiplex PCR. Among 9,000 to 15,000 clones listed, 63% were seen once. In germline, CDR1 is MNHNS, CDR2 SASEGT. Trimming took off 6 bases at V and 2 bases at J, with 11 bases between the two ends. The CDR3 runs 14 residues. The record originates from a study of chemoradiotherapy in HPV16-positive cancers. Sampling was performed from a patient who underwent chemoradiotherapy. The receptor's source is a human donor with HPV-associated anogenital cancer. J is TRBJ1-5 and V is TRBV6-1, with D maybe TRBD1 (5 bases). CDR3 loop: CASRTRDGNQPQHF. Here the CDR3 DNA reads TGTGCCAGCAGGACCCGGGACGGCAATCAGCCCCAGCATTTT.